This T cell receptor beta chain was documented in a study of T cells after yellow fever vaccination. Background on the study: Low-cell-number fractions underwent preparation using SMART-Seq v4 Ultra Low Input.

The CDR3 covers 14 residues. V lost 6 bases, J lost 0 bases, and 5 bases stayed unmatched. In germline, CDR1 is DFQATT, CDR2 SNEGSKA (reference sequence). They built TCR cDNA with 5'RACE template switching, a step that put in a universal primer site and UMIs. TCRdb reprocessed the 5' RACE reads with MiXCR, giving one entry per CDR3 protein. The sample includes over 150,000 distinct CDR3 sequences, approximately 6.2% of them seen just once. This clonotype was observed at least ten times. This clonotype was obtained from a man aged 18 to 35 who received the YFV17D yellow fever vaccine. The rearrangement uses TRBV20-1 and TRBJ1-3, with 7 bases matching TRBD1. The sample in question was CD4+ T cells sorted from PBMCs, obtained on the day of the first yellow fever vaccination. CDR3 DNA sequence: TGCAGTGCAAGCAGGACAGGCTCTGGAAACACCATATATTTT. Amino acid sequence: CSASRTGSGNTIYF.